Listed below are T cell receptor beta chains from one sample, sequenced in a study of T cells in Graves' hyperthyroidism and ophthalmopathy. TCRdb ran MiXCR on the multiplex PCR reads and lists one entry per CDR3 protein. The table shows approximately 700,000 distinct CDR3 sequences, with roughly 17% occurring only once. Source material: blood. These receptor sequences come from a man younger than 30 with Graves' hyperthyroidism. CDR3s include the opening cysteine and the closing phenylalanine or tryptophan.

TRBV7-2	TRBJ2-7	CASSLPGNSYEQYF
TRBV7-9	TRBJ2-7	CASSSPGSYEQYF
TRBV7-2	TRBJ2-1	CASSLAKPGLAGAESYNEQFF
TRBV6-6	TRBJ1-4	CASSYSRAGEKLFF
TRBV6-2/TRBV6-3	TRBJ1-1	CASRIQGRRTEAFF
TRBV9	TRBJ2-5	CASSGGGLAVQETQYF
TRBV30	TRBJ2-3	CAWSEGSTDTQYF
TRBV28	TRBJ2-4	CASIRQGGDKNIQYF
TRBV6-1	TRBJ1-5	CASSDGGAGNQPQHF
TRBV3-1	TRBJ2-7	CASTPTLSSYEQYF
TRBV11-2	TRBJ2-7	CASSSLTGGYEQYF
TRBV12-3/TRBV12-4	TRBJ1-5	CASSRPSAGGNQPQHF
TRBV27	TRBJ2-3	CASSSPSGRGTDTQYF
TRBV7-8	TRBJ2-3	CASTPTSGRDTQYF
TRBV7-9	TRBJ2-7	CASSSRTGGGLEQYF
TRBV10-3	TRBJ2-7	CATGPGAPSYEQYF
TRBV7-6	TRBJ1-1	CASSLEQNTEAFF
TRBV28	TRBJ1-1	CASSFRGGGRTEAFF
TRBV4-2	TRBJ1-1	CAARGQLNTEAFF
TRBV9	TRBJ2-7	CASGGSGGRHEQYF
TRBV6-2/TRBV6-3	TRBJ2-3	CATRPGGRTDTQYF
TRBV5-1	TRBJ2-4	CASSPGSTRGLAKNIQYF
TRBV18	TRBJ2-1	CASSPFSGSSYNEQFF
TRBV28	TRBJ1-4	CASSLVAAEEKLFF
TRBV28	TRBJ2-7	CASRAGTEQYF
TRBV6-1	TRBJ2-7	CASSPGTEMYEQYF
TRBV28	TRBJ2-2	CASRPTGRGTGELFF
TRBV18	TRBJ1-2	CASSPPPGVGYGYTF
TRBV5-6	TRBJ2-5	CASSSGTTTTQYF
TRBV7-2	TRBJ1-4	CASSLESATNEKLFF
TRBV7-2	TRBJ2-1	CASSLERTSGRGQFF
TRBV2	TRBJ2-7	CASKAGAYEQYF
TRBV19	TRBJ2-1	CASSILGDNEQFF
TRBV2	TRBJ2-3	CTSSSRTASTDTQYF
TRBV14	TRBJ2-1	CASSQEQGRDEQFF
TRBV11-2	TRBJ2-7	CASSLDLGAVEQYF
TRBV11-2	TRBJ2-7	CASSLATEAYEQYF
TRBV18	TRBJ1-5	CASSPPQSSMGHQPQHF